This entry features one TCR beta chain sequence. The data stem from a study of blood T cell repertoires in COVID-19. Study overall: COVID-19 samples, acute and convalescent, were from the United States, Italy and Spain. From T cells, B-cell-depleted T cells, or PBMCs came the material, which was cDNA or gDNA.

Generated by immunoSEQ multiplex PCR, the TCRdb table keeps only in-frame clones and is missing some. The sample shows approximately 150,000 clones, about four fifths of them seen only once. With 2 bases clipped from V and 2 bases from J, the junction kept 7 bases outside the gene matches. This CDR3 contains 15 residues. The germline V gene has CDR1 SGHRS and CDR2 YFSETQ. The source is a man aged 65-85 years with active or convalescent COVID-19. The gene calls are TRBV5-1 and TRBJ2-7; 7 bases are a match to TRBD1. The sequenced sample consisted of peripheral blood. As DNA, the CDR3 is TGCGCCAGCAGCTTCTTCGACAGGGCAACCTACGAGCAGTACTTC. Its translation: CASSFFDRATYEQYF.